The rows below give T cell receptor beta chains drawn from one sample of a study of cytomegalovirus exposure and HLA in healthy donors. Measured with immunoSEQ multiplex PCR; TCRdb has only the in-frame clones, and not every one. The sample contains about 120,000 clones, approximately 71% of which appear only once. Sequenced sample: PBMCs. The receptor set was obtained from a woman in her forties or fifties in good health and CMV-seronegative. Each CDR3 is given with its conserved first and last residue. A D gene is named only where the DNA matches it firmly. Expanded clones get a size class; other rows say once, few or many, or leave the size out.

TRBV6-5	TRBD1	15	TRBJ1-5	-	TGTGCCAGCAGTTACCGGCAGGGGGCGTATCAGCCCCAGCATTTT	CASSYRQGAYQPQHF
TRBV11-2	-	14	TRBJ2-7	once	TGTGCCAGCAGCTACACTGGACTGGGCTACGAGCAGTACTTC	CASSYTGLGYEQYF
TRBV28	TRBD1	13	TRBJ1-2	-	TGTGCCAGCGGAGACAGGGGGAACTATGGCTACACCTTC	CASGDRGNYGYTF
TRBV7-9	TRBD1	14	TRBJ1-2	few	TGTGCCAGCAGCGCGGACAGGGGGCAAGGTGGCTACACCTTC	CASSADRGQGGYTF
TRBV7-7	TRBD2	15	TRBJ2-1	-	TGTGCCAGCAGCCCCGGACTAGCGGGAGAGACTGAGCAGTTCTTC	CASSPGLAGETEQFF
TRBV6-6	TRBD1	13	TRBJ2-7	-	TGTGCCAGCAGAGAGGGACAGGGCTACGAGCAGTACTTC	CASREGQGYEQYF
TRBV28	TRBD1	14	TRBJ2-5	-	TGTGCCAGCAGTTCCCCGGACAGGGCAGAGACCCAGTACTTC	CASSSPDRAETQYF
TRBV7-2	TRBD1	15	TRBJ1-2	-	TGTGCCAGCAGCTTAGCCGGGACAGGGACTGGCGGCTACACCTTC	CASSLAGTGTGGYTF
TRBV4-1	TRBD1	15	TRBJ1-5	-	TGCGCCAGCAGCCAAGGAGGACAGGGGAATCAGCCCCAGCATTTT	CASSQGGQGNQPQHF
TRBV30	-	12	TRBJ2-2	-	TGTGCCTGGAGTGCTACGACCGGGGAGCTGTTTTTT	CAWSATTGELFF
TRBV27	TRBD2	13	TRBJ2-1	few	TGTGCCAGCAGAACTAGCGGGAGGCCGACGCAGTTCTTC	CASRTSGRPTQFF